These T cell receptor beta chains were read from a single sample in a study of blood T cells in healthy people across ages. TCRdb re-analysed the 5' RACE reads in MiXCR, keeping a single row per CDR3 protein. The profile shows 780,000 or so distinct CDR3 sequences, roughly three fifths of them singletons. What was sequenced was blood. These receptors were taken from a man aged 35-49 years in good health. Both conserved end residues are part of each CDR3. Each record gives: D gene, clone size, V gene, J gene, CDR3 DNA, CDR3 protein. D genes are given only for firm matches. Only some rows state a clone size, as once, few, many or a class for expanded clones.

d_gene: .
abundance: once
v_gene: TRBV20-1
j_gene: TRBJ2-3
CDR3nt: TGCAGTGCTAGAGAATCACCACTAGTTACAGATACGCAGTATTTT
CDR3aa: CSARESPLVTDTQYF

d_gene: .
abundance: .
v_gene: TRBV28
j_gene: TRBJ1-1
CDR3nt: TGTGCCAGCAGATCCCCGGGGATGGTTCGAGGGAACACTGAAGCTTTCTTT
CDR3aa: CASRSPGMVRGNTEAFF

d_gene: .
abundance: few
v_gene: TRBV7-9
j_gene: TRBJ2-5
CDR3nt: TGTGCCAGCAGCTTAGGAGGGTTTGGGGCGGAGACCCAGTACTTC
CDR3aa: CASSLGGFGAETQYF

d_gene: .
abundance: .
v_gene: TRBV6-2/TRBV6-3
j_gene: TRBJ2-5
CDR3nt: TGTGCCAGCAGTCCCGGATTAGTGGCGGCGGTGGTGGAGACCCAGTACTTC
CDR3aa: CASSPGLVAAVVETQYF

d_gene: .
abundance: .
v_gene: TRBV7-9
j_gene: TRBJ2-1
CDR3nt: TGTGCCAGCAGCTCGGACGGGGAGTTGACAGACAATGAGCAGTTCTTC
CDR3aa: CASSSDGELTDNEQFF

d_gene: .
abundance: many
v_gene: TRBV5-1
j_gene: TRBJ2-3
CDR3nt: TGCGCCAGCAGCTTGGAGGGACGGGGCACAGATACGCAGTATTTT
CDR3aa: CASSLEGRGTDTQYF

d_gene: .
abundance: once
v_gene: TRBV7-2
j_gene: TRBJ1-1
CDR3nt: TGTGCCAGCAGCTACCCCAGTGGGGGCCGGGGTTCGACTTTCTTT
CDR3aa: CASSYPSGGRGSTFF

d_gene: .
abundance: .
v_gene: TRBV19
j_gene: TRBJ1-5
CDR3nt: TGTGCCAGTAGTATGGGGACACGGGCACCCCAGCATTTT
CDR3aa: CASSMGTRAPQHF

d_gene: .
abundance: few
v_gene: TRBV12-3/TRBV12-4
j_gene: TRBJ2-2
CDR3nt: TGTGCCACTCAACTCCAAGGGGGGACCGGGGAGCTGTTTTTT
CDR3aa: CATQLQGGTGELFF

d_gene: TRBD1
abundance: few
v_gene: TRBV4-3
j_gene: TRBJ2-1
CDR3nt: TGCGCCAGCAGCCTCGGGACAGATCAAGGCAATGAGCAGTTCTTC
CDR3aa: CASSLGTDQGNEQFF

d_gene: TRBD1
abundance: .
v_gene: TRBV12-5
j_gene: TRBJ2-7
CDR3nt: TGTGCTAGTGGTCAGGGACAGGGGGAAAGCTCCTACGAGCAGTACTTC
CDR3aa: CASGQGQGESSYEQYF

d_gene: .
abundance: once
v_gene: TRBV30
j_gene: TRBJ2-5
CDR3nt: TGTGTCTGGAGTCCTTCGGGGGACAATGAGCAGTACTTC
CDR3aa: CVWSPSGDNEQYF

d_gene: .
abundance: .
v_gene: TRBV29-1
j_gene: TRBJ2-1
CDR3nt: TGCAGCGTTGAAGTCCCAATGTCGCCGTATGAGCAGTTCTTC
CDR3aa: CSVEVPMSPYEQFF

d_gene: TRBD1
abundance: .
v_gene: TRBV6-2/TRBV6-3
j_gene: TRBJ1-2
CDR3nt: TGTGCCAGCAGTTACCGGACAGGGTCATATGGCTACACCTTC
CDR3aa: CASSYRTGSYGYTF

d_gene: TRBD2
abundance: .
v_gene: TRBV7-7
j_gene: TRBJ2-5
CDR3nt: TGTGCTAGCAGCCGAGGTAGCGGGAACCAAGAGACCCAGTACTTC
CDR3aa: CASSRGSGNQETQYF

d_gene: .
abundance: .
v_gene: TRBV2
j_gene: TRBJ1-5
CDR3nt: TGTGCCAGCAGTGAAGAGGTCCAATCTAAGCCCCAGCATTTT
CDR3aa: CASSEEVQSKPQHF

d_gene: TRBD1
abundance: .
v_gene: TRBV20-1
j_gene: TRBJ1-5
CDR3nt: TGCAGTGCTTACCCGGGACAGGGGAACTCCTGGGGGCAGCCCCAGCATTTT
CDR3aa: CSAYPGQGNSWGQPQHF

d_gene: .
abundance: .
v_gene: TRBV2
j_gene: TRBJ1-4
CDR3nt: TGTGCCAGCAGGAGAGACAGAGCAACTAATGAAAAACTGTTTTTT
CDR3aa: CASRRDRATNEKLFF

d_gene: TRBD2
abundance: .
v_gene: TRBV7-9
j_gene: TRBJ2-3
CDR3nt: TGTGCCAGCAGATTGCTTGGGGGGGGTACTAGCACAGATACGCAGTATTTT
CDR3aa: CASRLLGGGTSTDTQYF

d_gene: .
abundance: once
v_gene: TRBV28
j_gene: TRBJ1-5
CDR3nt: TGTGCCAGCAGCCCGGACAGCACCAATCAGCCCCAGCATTTT
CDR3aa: CASSPDSTNQPQHF

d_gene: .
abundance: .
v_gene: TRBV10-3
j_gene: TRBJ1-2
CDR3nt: TGTGCCATCGCCCAACAGGGCGCTCCCTCCTATGGCTACACCTTC
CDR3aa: CAIAQQGAPSYGYTF

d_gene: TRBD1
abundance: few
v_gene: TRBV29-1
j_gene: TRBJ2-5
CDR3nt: TGCAGCGTTACGACAGGGGGCGATGAGACCCAGTACTTC
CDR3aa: CSVTTGGDETQYF

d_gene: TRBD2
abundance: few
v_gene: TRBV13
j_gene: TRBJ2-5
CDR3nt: TGTGCCAGCAGCTTCTCCCAATCTACTAGCGGACCCCAAGAGACCCAGTACTTC
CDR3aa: CASSFSQSTSGPQETQYF

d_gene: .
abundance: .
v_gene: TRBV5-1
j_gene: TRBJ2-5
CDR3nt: TGCGCCAGCAGCGGCCCGGGGTTCAATGAGCAGTACTTC
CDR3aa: CASSGPGFNEQYF

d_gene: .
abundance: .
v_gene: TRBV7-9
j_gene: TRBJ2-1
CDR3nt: TGTGCCAGCAGCCCCGAGGGAAGACACAATGAGCAGTTCTTC
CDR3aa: CASSPEGRHNEQFF

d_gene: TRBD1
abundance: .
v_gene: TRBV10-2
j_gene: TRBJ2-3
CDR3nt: TGCGCCAGCAGTGACCTACCGGGACAGGCCTCAGATACGCAGTATTTT
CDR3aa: CASSDLPGQASDTQYF

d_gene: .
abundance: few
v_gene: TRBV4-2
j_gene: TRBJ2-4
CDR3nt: TGTGCCAGCAGCCAAGATTTTGGGGGTCAAAACATTCAGTACTTC
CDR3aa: CASSQDFGGQNIQYF

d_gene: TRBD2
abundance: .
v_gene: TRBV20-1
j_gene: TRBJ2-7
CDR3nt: TGCAGTGCTAGACTTCCTCCGGCCTCGGGGGGTGGCTCCTACGAGCAGTACTTC
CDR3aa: CSARLPPASGGGSYEQYF

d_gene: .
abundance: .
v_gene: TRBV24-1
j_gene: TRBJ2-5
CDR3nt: TGTGCCACCAGTGACGGGACCCAAGAGACCCAGTACTTC
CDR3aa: CATSDGTQETQYF

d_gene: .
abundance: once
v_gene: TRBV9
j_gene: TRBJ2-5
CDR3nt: TGTGCCAGCAGCGTACAGTGGGGCCAAGAGACCCAGTACTTC
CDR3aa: CASSVQWGQETQYF

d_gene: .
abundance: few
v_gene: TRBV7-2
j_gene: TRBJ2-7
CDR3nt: TGTGCCAGCAGCCTTGAATCGGCGGGGATCTACGAGCAGTACTTC
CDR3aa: CASSLESAGIYEQYF

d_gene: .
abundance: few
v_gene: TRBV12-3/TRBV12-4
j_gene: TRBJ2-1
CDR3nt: TGTGCCAGCAGTTCTGAGGTCTACAATGAGCAGTTCTTC
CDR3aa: CASSSEVYNEQFF

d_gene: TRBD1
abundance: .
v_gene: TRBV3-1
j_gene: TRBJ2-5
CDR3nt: TGTGCCAGCAGCCAAGAGCGTTTCGGGACAGCTTTCCAGTACTTC
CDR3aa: CASSQERFGTAFQYF

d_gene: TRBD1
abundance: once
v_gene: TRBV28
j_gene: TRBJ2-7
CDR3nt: TGTGCCAGCAGTTTATCCACAGGGGGCGCCAACCGGTACGAGCAGTACTTC
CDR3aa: CASSLSTGGANRYEQYF

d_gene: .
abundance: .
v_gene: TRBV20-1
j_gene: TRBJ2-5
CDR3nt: TGCAGCCACTCTTCGTGGGAGACCCAGTACTTC
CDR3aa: CSHSSWETQYF